These 16 T cell receptor beta chains originate from one sample sequenced in a study of OX40 agonist ivuxolimab in advanced cancers. Using immunoSEQ multiplex PCR, the repertoire was profiled, and TCRdb retains in-frame clones only, with some absent. Of about 64,000 clones detected, 75% to 90% appear once; the ten largest clones hold approximately 2%. Sequencing was performed on CD4+ or CD8+ T cells sorted from blood, taken in a trial of the OX40 agonist ivuxolimab. All receptors come from an adult with an advanced solid tumor such as melanoma, head and neck, liver or kidney cancer.

The chain carries TRBV10-3 and TRBJ1-2; D call uncertain. CDR3 length equals 13 residues. Between the trimmed V and J ends, which lost 4 bases and 2 bases, there was a span of 8 bases. CDR1 and CDR2 from the germline V gene are ENHRY and SYGVKD. The CDR3 region is CAISGKGNYGYTF. In DNA form, the CDR3 reads TGTGCCATCAGTGGAAAGGGAAACTATGGCTACACCTTC.

The genes are TRBV29-1 and TRBJ1-1; D might be TRBD1 (6 bases). Germline lookup yields CDR1 SQVTM and CDR2 ANQGSEA. V was pared by 6 bases and J by 4 bases, with 12 bases between. This CDR3 has 12 amino acids. The CDR3 sequence is CSVRQVGTEAFF. For the CDR3, the DNA is TGCAGCGTACGACAGGTAGGCACTGAAGCTTTCTTT.

This chain connects TRBV10-2 to TRBJ1-5; TRBD1 agrees at 7 bases. The CDR3 loop spans 15 amino acids. V gave up 0 bases and J gave up 6 bases; unmatched junction bases: 5. Germline V gene lookup returns CDR1 WSHSY and CDR2 SAAADI. The CDR3 region has the DNA TGCGCCAGCAGTGAGTCAGGGGGCCGCGGTCAGCCCCAGCATTTT. This gives the protein CASSESGGRGQPQHF.

The chain recombines TRBV5-6 with TRBJ2-1, with 11 nucleotides matching TRBD2. Per germline, CDR1 SGHDT and CDR2 YYEEEE. The CDR3 length is 15 residues. V was pared by 4 bases and J by 3 bases, with 3 bases of the junction left unmatched. CDR3 in DNA: TGTGCCAGCAGCGTCGGACTAGCGGGCTACAATGAGCAGTTCTTC. This encodes CASSVGLAGYNEQFF.

The chain has TRBV30 and TRBJ1-2; 7 bases fit TRBD1. The CDR3 spans 15 residues. The V segment lost 2 bases and the J segment 4 bases; nucleotides outside the gene matches: 10. Germline assignment: CDR1 GTSNPN and CDR2 SVGIG (reference sequence). The CDR3 loop is CAWSKKQGNLYGYTF. CDR3 coding DNA: TGTGCCTGGAGTAAAAAACAGGGGAATCTCTATGGCTACACCTTC.

This clone was found a few times. The gene calls are TRBV4-3 and TRBJ2-3, with 8 positions matching TRBD2. CDR1 and CDR2 from the germline V gene are LGHNA and YSLEER. This CDR3 spans 17 amino acids. Trimming took 0 bases from V and 4 from J; bases not matched to a gene: 9. CDR3 nucleotides: TGCGCCAGCAGCCAAGATCTTGCAGCGGGGGCCGCAGATACGCAGTATTTT. Its protein is CASSQDLAAGAADTQYF.

V is TRBV7-8 and J is TRBJ1-1; possibly TRBD1 for D (5 bases). The CDR3 totals 14 residues. Germline CDR1 reads SGHVS; CDR2 reads FQNEAQ. Trimming left V 5 bases short and J 4 bases short, with 14 bases between. The CDR3 nucleotides are TGTGCCAGCAGCCCCCCAGGGCACAGCACTGAAGCTTTCTTT. Translating gives CASSPPGHSTEAFF.

This chain connects TRBV29-1 to TRBJ1-1; TRBD1 might be the D (5 bases). Germline V lookup: CDR1 SQVTM, CDR2 ANQGSEA. This CDR3 contains 15 residues. Deletions cut 4 bases from V and 0 bases from J, with 15 bases between. CDR3 coding DNA: TGCAGCGTTGTCGGGACGGGGGGGATGAACACTGAAGCTTTCTTT. Protein sequence: CSVVGTGGMNTEAFF.

Of note for this clone: Other DNA sequences in this sample translate to the same CDR3. The chain uses TRBV6-5 and TRBJ1-3; 9 bases match TRBD1. This CDR3 region has 15 residues. Unmatched junction bases numbered 6, after V lost 2 bases and J lost 7 bases. Germline CDR1 reads MNHEY; CDR2 reads SVGAGI. The CDR3 nucleotides are TGTGCCAGCAGTTACCGGGGACAGGGCGGGAACACCATATATTTT. Residues: CASSYRGQGGNTIYF.

The genes are TRBV4-1 and TRBJ2-7; a weak D match, TRBD2 (6 bases). This CDR3 contains 16 residues. CDR1 and CDR2 from the germline V gene are MGHRA and YSYEKL. V lost 0 bases, J lost 0 bases, and 12 bases lay in between. The CDR3 reads CASSQDPGETSYEQYF. For the CDR3, the DNA is TGCGCCAGCAGCCAAGATCCGGGGGAAACCTCCTACGAGCAGTACTTC.

The rearrangement uses TRBV19 and TRBJ2-4; TRBD2 is a possible D gene (5 bases). The CDR3 is 15 residues long. V lost 3 bases and J lost 0, with 9 bases in between. CDR1 and CDR2 from the germline V gene are LNHDA and SQIVND (reference sequence). The CDR3: CASSIAGLAKNIQYF. The DNA of the CDR3 is TGTGCCAGTAGTATCGCAGGACTAGCCAAAAACATTCAGTACTTC.

The chain employs TRBV5-6 and TRBJ2-5; a weak D match, TRBD2 (6 bases). The CDR3 covers 14 residues. CDR1 SGHDT and CDR2 YYEEEE come from the germline V gene. V was pared by 2 bases and J by 5 bases, with 13 bases between. In DNA, the CDR3 is TGTGCCAGCAGCTTACTCCGGGAGTCTGAGACCCAGTACTTC. This translates into CASSLLRESETQYF.

V is TRBV6-5 and J is TRBJ2-3, with D possibly TRBD2 on 5 matching bases. Germline CDR1 MNHEY, CDR2 SVGAGI. V was cut by 0 bases and J by 7 bases, with 8 bases left in between. The length of the CDR3 is 13 residues. CDR3 in DNA: TGTGCCAGCAGTTACTCGGGAGAAAATACGCAGTATTTT. It translates to CASSYSGENTQYF.

This clone was recorded once. The V call is TRBV7-2, the J call TRBJ2-1; weak D call: TRBD2 (5 bases). From germline, CDR1 is SGHTA and CDR2 FQGNSA. CDR3 length: 14 residues. The V gene lost 5 bases and the J gene lost 5 bases, with 13 bases spanning the gap. The DNA of the CDR3 is TGTGCCAGCAGCCCCTGGGGAGTCGACAATGAGCAGTTCTTC. This gives the protein CASSPWGVDNEQFF. Combining the CDR3 with reference TRBV7-2 and TRBJ2-1 gives the whole variable domain GAGVSQSPSNKVTEKGKDVELRCDPISGHTALYWYRQSLGQGLEFLIYFQGNSAPDKSGLPSDRFSAERTGGSVSTLTIQRTQQEDSAVYLCASSPWGVDNEQFFGPGTRLTVL.

This clone was picked up one time. The V and J genes are TRBV27 and TRBJ2-2, with D tentatively TRBD1 or TRBD2 (6 bases each). The length of the CDR3 is 16 residues. The germline V and J ends were trimmed by 5 bases and 6 bases, with 19 bases remaining between them. CDR1 is MNHEY and CDR2 is SMNVEV in the germline V gene (reference sequence). DNA for the CDR3: TGTGCCAGCAGTCCCCTGACAGGACAGCGGGCCGGGGAGCTGTTTTTT. Protein product: CASSPLTGQRAGELFF.

The rearrangement links TRBV5-4 to TRBJ1-6; D gene ambiguous. The CDR3 totals 14 residues. V was pared by 5 bases and J by 6 bases, with 12 bases between. Germline CDR1 is SGHNT and CDR2 is YYREEE (reference sequence). CDR3 in DNA: TGTGCCAGCAGGTTTTCGGACCGTAATTCACCCCTCCACTTT. This gives the protein CASRFSDRNSPLHF. Using reference TRBV5-4 and TRBJ1-6 for the parts outside the CDR3, the full variable domain is ETGVTQSPTHLIKTRGQQVTLRCSSQSGHNTVSWYQQALGQGPQFIFQYYREEENGRGNFPPRFSGLQFPNYSSELNVNALELDDSALYLCASRFSDRNSPLHFGNGTRLTVT.